This TCR beta chain was sequenced during a study of blood T cell repertoires in COVID-19. At the level of the study: Collection of acute and convalescent COVID-19 samples took place in the United States, Italy and Spain. The cDNA or gDNA used as material had been derived from T cells, B-cell-depleted T cells, or PBMCs.

As originally analysed: Using reference gene primer amplification, nucleated cell counts were estimated. Some clones are missing from TCRdb's copy, which holds only in-frame ones; the method was immunoSEQ multiplex PCR. From that table come the V and J calls and clone size; the DNA was used to work out D and trimming. The table has about 120,000 clones, 78% seen once; the top ten hold 2.3%. V shed 4 bases, J shed 2 bases, and the junction held 2 bases outside the gene matches. The CDR3 has 14 residues. Looked up from germline, CDR1 is SGDLS and CDR2 is YYNGEE. Sequenced material: peripheral blood. The chain joins TRBV9 to TRBJ1-4, with 7 bases aligning to TRBD1. The receptor was derived from a man aged 65 to 79 with acute or convalescent COVID-19. In nucleotides, the CDR3 is TGTGCCAGCAGCCGGGGACAGACTAATGAAAAACTGTTTTTT. Its translation: CASSRGQTNEKLFF.